The T cell receptor beta chain under discussion was sequenced for a study of T cell responses to AZD1222 COVID-19 vaccine. Study-wide findings and caveats: The study sampled repertoires only after the peak T cell response. As reported, nearly half of all spike-specific TCRs target variant regions that are unmutated.

As to this clone: Its antigen remains unknown.

Produced via immunoSEQ multiplex PCR; TCRdb's table is partial and in-frame only. The sample has 170,000 or so clones; around 90% are singletons. The V and J ends lost 1 base and 4 bases respectively, with 14 bases between them. The CDR3 loop spans 16 amino acids. Germline V CDR1 and CDR2: SGHVS, FQNEAQ. The TCR sequence derives from an adult in good health. The material sequenced was peripheral blood, taken on day 0 of AZD1222 vaccination. The chain is built from TRBV7-8 and TRBJ2-1; maybe TRBD2 (7 bases). This chain's CDR3 is CASSLDRAGQYNEQFF. CDR3 coding DNA: TGTGCCAGCAGCTTAGATCGAGCGGGACAATACAATGAGCAGTTCTTC.